This record covers a single T cell receptor (beta chain). Its antigen remains unidentified. The germline V gene has CDR1 SGHNT and CDR2 YYREEE (reference sequence). The CDR3 sequence is 14 residues long. Trimming at V came to 4 bases and at J to 2 bases, leaving 6 bases not matched to a gene. A multiplex PCR was run with 60 Vbeta primers and 13 Jbeta primers. The repertoire was sequenced with immunoSEQ multiplex PCR; TCRdb's copy has only in-frame clones and lacks some. The sample shows 150,000 to 200,000 clones, roughly 83% of them seen only once. This entry is derived from a study of cytomegalovirus exposure and HLA in healthy donors. Study in general: Earlier work reported 117 million unique TCR beta sequences from about 179 million T cells. Among the 300 to 400 donors who were genotyped, about 79% fell in the genetic ancestry cluster that is associated with self-reported Caucasian donors. Study-level points and caveats: A list of around 150 TCR beta chains associated with cytomegalovirus was given.

This sequence was found in a boy younger than 18 in good health and CMV-seronegative. The sample was PBMCs. The chain carries TRBV5-4 and TRBJ2-7; 7 bases are a match to TRBD1. CDR3 in amino acids: CASSPGDRAYEQYF. The CDR3 DNA sequence: TGTGCCAGCAGCCCAGGGGACAGAGCCTACGAGCAGTACTTC. Complete variable domain (other parts from reference TRBV5-4 and TRBJ2-7): ETGVTQSPTHLIKTRGQQVTLRCSSQSGHNTVSWYQQALGQGPQFIFQYYREEENGRGNFPPRFSGLQFPNYSSELNVNALELDDSALYLCASSPGDRAYEQYFGPGTRLTVT.